The rows below give T cell receptor beta chains drawn from one sample of a study of blood T cell repertoires in COVID-19. Generated by immunoSEQ multiplex PCR, the TCRdb table keeps only in-frame clones and is missing some. The profile covers over 400,000 clones, with 86% appearing a single time and 1.4% taken by the ten largest. The sample was peripheral blood. The receptors derive from a woman aged 25 to 39 with active or convalescent COVID-19. Both conserved end residues are trimmed from each CDR3.

v_call,j_call,cdr3_aa
TRBV21-1,TRBJ1-4,ASEARVGIWEKLF
TRBV10-1,TRBJ2-4,ASSGRVGAAKNIQY
TRBV6-5,TRBJ2-5,ASQNRGGKTQY
TRBV5-1,TRBJ1-3,ASSLEGSSGNTIY
TRBV11-2,TRBJ2-7,ASSGGGVWEQY
TRBV10-1,TRBJ1-2,ASNYIGSNYGYT
TRBV5-1,TRBJ2-3,ASSLVRSERDTQY
TRBV29-1,TRBJ2-1,SGVGQGTYNEQF
TRBV3-1/TRBV3-2,TRBJ1-1,ASSHGRGSTEAF
TRBV3-1/TRBV3-2,TRBJ2-7,ASSQVGGQGWYEQY
TRBV6-1,TRBJ1-5,ASSERTAYQPQH
TRBV7-8,TRBJ1-3,ASTYEGEGNTIY
TRBV27,TRBJ2-1,ASSPGTGGLGQF
TRBV6-5,TRBJ1-3,ASSYGAAAGNTIY
TRBV4-1,TRBJ1-2,ASSQDRTVTYGYT
TRBV19,TRBJ2-2,ASSPGVATGELF
TRBV15,TRBJ1-3,ATSRDLDSRSGNTIY
TRBV11-2,TRBJ1-6,ASSSAVDNSPLH
TRBV5-1,TRBJ2-2,ASSSGLAGGPNTGELF
TRBV19,TRBJ2-3,ASSIGSPGTDTQY
TRBV5-4,TRBJ1-2,ASSPRTGDGYT
TRBV4-1,TRBJ1-1,ASSQPVLPTEAF
TRBV25-1,TRBJ2-4,ASRETGGKNIQY
TRBV18,TRBJ1-5,ASSLLTASQPQH
TRBV7-9,TRBJ1-2,ASSSYYYGYT
TRBV30,TRBJ2-4,AWSGGGAKNIQY
TRBV27,TRBJ2-1,ASSWDTNSYNEQF
TRBV10-3,TRBJ1-1,AINRGEGGEAF
TRBV6-1,TRBJ2-1,ASSESRQGATEQF
TRBV27,TRBJ2-1,ASSSETGTTPYNEQF
TRBV5-4,TRBJ1-2,ASSGQGPHGYT
TRBV2,TRBJ1-1,ASDAQGLENTEAF
TRBV18,TRBJ2-5,ASSPPPGRETQY
TRBV9,TRBJ2-3,ASSTGLAGLADTQY
TRBV19,TRBJ1-5,ASSTSGGSNQPQH
TRBV6-5,TRBJ2-7,ASSQGGAGYEQY
TRBV7-8,TRBJ1-2,ASSVQGEDYGYT
TRBV19,TRBJ1-2,ASSETYNGYT
TRBV11-3,TRBJ2-7,ASSPGQGSTYEQY
TRBV5-3,TRBJ2-1,ARSPSFGGALSEQF
TRBV6-6,TRBJ2-3,ASNRSPGDRPPDTQY
TRBV5-1,TRBJ2-7,ASSLATGYEQY
TRBV7-9,TRBJ2-7,ASSLMGQGGAHYEQY
TRBV2,TRBJ2-7,ASSTGVGEQY
TRBV6-5,TRBJ2-1,ASSYMTGIEQF
TRBV27,TRBJ2-2,ASSRLAGGLNTGELF